These 12 T cell receptor beta chains originate from one sample sequenced in a study of blood T cell repertoires in COVID-19 (dated by TCRdb to the early 2020s). Libraries were constructed by the immunoSEQ multiplex PCR assay. The table comes from immuneACCESS by way of TCRdb, which keeps in-frame sequences with V and J called. Part of the clones is missing from these tables; in studies checked, under half for an unresolved V gene and the rest for unknown reasons. The sample records hundreds of thousands of clones, approximately 82% of which are singletons. Together, the top ten hold approximately 1.9% of the sample. The material sequenced was peripheral blood. These receptors were taken from a woman aged 80 or over with acute or convalescent COVID-19.

The rearrangement links TRBV9 to TRBJ1-2; 10 bases align to TRBD1. The length of the CDR3 is 16 residues. V lost 5 bases to trimming and J lost 4 bases; unmatched junction nucleotides: 11. From germline, CDR1 is SGDLS and CDR2 YYNGEE. DNA for the CDR3: TGTGCCAGCAGAAATCTCCCCGGGGACAGGGGCTATGGCTACACCTTC. This encodes CASRNLPGDRGYGYTF. The whole variable domain, filled in from reference TRBV9 and TRBJ1-2, reads DSGVTQTPKHLITATGQRVTLRCSPRSGDLSVYWYQQSLDQGLQFLIQYYNGEERAKGNILERFSAQQFPDLHSELNLSSLELGDSALYFCASRNLPGDRGYGYTFGSGTRLTVV.

The chain is built from TRBV13 and TRBJ2-1; a possible D gene is TRBD1 (6 bases). In germline, CDR1 is PRHDT, CDR2 FYEKMQ (reference sequence). This CDR3 region has 14 residues. The ends were cut back, 4 bases at V and 8 bases at J, with 15 bases in the middle. Here the CDR3 DNA reads TGTGCCAGCAGCTCTCGCCAACAGGGCGATGAGCAGTTCTTC. Protein product: CASSSRQQGDEQFF.

The chain carries TRBV18 and TRBJ2-3, with D tentatively TRBD1 (5 bases). The CDR3 totals 15 residues. V dropped 6 bases and J dropped 6 bases, with 19 bases sitting between them. Germline CDR1 reads KGHSH; CDR2 reads LQKENI. The CDR3: CASSPQGPGGDTQYF. CDR3 bases: TGTGCCAGCTCTCCGCAGGGTCCGGGCGGTGATACGCAGTATTTT.

The rearrangement joins TRBV4-3 to TRBJ1-2; 7 bases are shared with TRBD1. In germline, CDR1 is LGHNA, CDR2 YSLEER. The CDR3 is made up of 15 amino acids. V was clipped by 4 bases and J by 2 bases; unmatched bases: 7. CDR3 residues: CASSLQGGGNYGYTF. Written as DNA, the CDR3 is TGCGCCAGCAGCCTTCAGGGGGGAGGAAACTATGGCTACACCTTC.

The chain is built from TRBV18 and TRBJ1-5; the match to TRBD1 covers 12 bases. Germline V gene sequence: CDR1 KGHSH, CDR2 LQKENI. V dropped 0 bases and J dropped 4; count of bases not matched to a gene: 4. CDR3 length: 17 residues. The CDR3 nucleotides are TGTGCCAGCTCACCACCAGGGACAGGGGGCAAAAATCAGCCCCAGCATTTT. Translation gives CASSPPGTGGKNQPQHF.

This clone was recorded only once. This chain joins TRBV27 and TRBJ1-1; possible D gene TRBD1, 6 bases. Between the trimmed V and J ends, which lost 6 bases and 1 base, there was a span of 9 bases. The germline CDR1 and CDR2 sequences are MNHEY and SMNVEV (reference sequence). CDR3 length: 13 residues. CDR3 in DNA: TGTGCCAGCAGCCGACAGGAGAACACTGAAGCTTTCTTT. It specifies CASSRQENTEAFF.

Comment on this clone: The junction departs from the called germline gene at one end, perhaps through a read error. This sequence joins TRBV11-2 and TRBJ2-1, with D hard to call. The CDR3 loop spans 16 amino acids. Germline CDR1 is SGHAT and CDR2 is FQNNGV. The CDR3 DNA is TGTGCCAGCAGCTTAGATCATCAACTAACCTACTATGAGCAGTTCTTC. Translated, it gives CASSLDHQLTYYEQFF.

The rearrangement joins TRBV10-1 to TRBJ2-7, with 7 positions matching TRBD2. V was clipped by 2 bases and J by 6 bases; unmatched bases: 1. Germline V gene lookup returns CDR1 WNHNN and CDR2 SYGVQD (reference sequence). This CDR3 comprises 12 residues. CDR3 in amino acids: CASSERTSEQYF. The CDR3 nucleotides are TGCGCCAGCAGTGAGAGGACTAGCGAGCAGTACTTC.

The gene calls are TRBV30 and TRBJ2-1; the match to TRBD2 covers 10 bases. In germline, CDR1 is GTSNPN, CDR2 SVGIG (reference sequence). Trimming cost V 1 base and J 7 bases; bases outside gene matches: 1. This CDR3 is built from 13 residues. CDR3 in amino acids: CAWSASGSNEQFF. DNA for the CDR3: TGTGCCTGGAGTGCTAGCGGGAGTAATGAGCAGTTCTTC.

DNA of the CDR3: TGTGCCAGCAGCTTGAGGCGGACAGACCTAGCCAAAAACATTCAGTACTTC. It translates to CASSLRRTDLAKNIQYF. V and J are TRBV5-6 and TRBJ2-4; D might be TRBD1 (6 bases). V lost 1 base to trimming and J lost 0 bases, with 14 bases between them. This CDR3 is built from 17 residues. The germline CDR1 and CDR2 sequences are SGHDT and YYEEEE.

V usage is TRBV3-1 (or the pseudogene TRBV3-2) and J usage is TRBJ2-7; no firm D call. With 2 bases removed from V and 5 bases from J, the gap between germline ends came to 7 bases. This CDR3 spans 12 amino acids. Germline-derived CDR1 and CDR2 are LGHDT and YNNKEL (reference sequence). CDR3 in amino acids: CASSQTPHEQYF. CDR3 in DNA: TGTGCCAGCAGCCAAACACCCCACGAGCAGTACTTC.

The chain combines TRBV11-3 with TRBJ2-7, with a tentative D call TRBD1 (5 bases). Germline loops: CDR1 SGHNT, CDR2 YENEEA. The CDR3 runs to 13 residues. V gave up 5 bases and J gave up 6 bases, with 14 bases separating them. The CDR3 spells CASSQRGRAEQYF. The CDR3 DNA reads TGTGCCAGCAGCCAAAGGGGCAGGGCCGAGCAGTACTTC.